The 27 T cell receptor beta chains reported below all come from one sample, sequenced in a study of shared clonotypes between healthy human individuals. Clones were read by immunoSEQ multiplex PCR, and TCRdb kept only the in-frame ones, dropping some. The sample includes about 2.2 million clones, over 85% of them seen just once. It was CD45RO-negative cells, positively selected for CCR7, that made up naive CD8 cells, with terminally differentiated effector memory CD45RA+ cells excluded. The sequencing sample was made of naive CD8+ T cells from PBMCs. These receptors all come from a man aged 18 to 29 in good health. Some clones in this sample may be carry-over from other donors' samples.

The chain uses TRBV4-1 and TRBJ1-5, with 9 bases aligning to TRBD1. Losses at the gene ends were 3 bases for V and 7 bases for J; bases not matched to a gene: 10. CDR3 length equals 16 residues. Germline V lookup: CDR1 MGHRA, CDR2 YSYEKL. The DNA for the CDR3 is TGCGCCAGCAGCCAGCCTCCGGGACAGGGAAGCCAGCCCCAGCATTTT. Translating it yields CASSQPPGQGSQPQHF.

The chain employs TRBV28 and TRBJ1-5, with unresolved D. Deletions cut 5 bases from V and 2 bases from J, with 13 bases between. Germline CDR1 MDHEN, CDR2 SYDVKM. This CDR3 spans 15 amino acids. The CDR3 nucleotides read TGTGCCAGCAGTCCTACCCTCAATGGCAATCAGCCCCAGCATTTT. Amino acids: CASSPTLNGNQPQHF. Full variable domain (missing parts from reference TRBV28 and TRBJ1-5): DVKVTQSSRYLVKRTGEKVFLECVQDMDHENMFWYRQDPGLGLRLIYFSYDVKMKEKGDIPEGYSVSREKKERFSLILESASTNQTSMYLCASSPTLNGNQPQHFGDGTRLSIL.

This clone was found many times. CDR3 nucleotide sequence: TGTGCCAGCAGCTCAGGACCTGCCGGGGAGACCCAGTACTTC. This codes for CASSSGPAGETQYF. The rearrangement joins TRBV5-5 to TRBJ2-5; D ambiguous. V gave up 3 bases and J gave up 5 bases, with 14 bases separating them. CDR3 size: 14 residues. Per the germline V gene, CDR1 is SGHKS and CDR2 is YYEKEE (reference sequence).

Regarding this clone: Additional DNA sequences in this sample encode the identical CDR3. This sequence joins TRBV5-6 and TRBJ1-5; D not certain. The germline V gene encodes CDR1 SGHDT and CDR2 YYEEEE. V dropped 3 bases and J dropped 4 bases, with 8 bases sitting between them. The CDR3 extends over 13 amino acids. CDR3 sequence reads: CASSWAGNQPQHF. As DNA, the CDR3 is TGTGCCAGCAGCTGGGCGGGGAATCAGCCCCAGCATTTT.

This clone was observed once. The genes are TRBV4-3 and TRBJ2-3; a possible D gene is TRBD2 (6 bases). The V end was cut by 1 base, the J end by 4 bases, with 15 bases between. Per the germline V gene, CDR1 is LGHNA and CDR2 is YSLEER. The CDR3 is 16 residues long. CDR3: CASSQGRDRGADTQYF. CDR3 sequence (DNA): TGCGCCAGCAGCCAAGGGAGGGACCGAGGGGCAGATACGCAGTATTTT.

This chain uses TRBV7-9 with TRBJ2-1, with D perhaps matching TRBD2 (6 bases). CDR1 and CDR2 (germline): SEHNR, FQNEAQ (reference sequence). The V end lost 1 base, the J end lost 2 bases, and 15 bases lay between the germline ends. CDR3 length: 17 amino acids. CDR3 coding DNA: TGTGCCAGCAGCTTAGTGGATAGCGGCCCACCCTACAATGAGCAGTTCTTC. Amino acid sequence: CASSLVDSGPPYNEQFF.

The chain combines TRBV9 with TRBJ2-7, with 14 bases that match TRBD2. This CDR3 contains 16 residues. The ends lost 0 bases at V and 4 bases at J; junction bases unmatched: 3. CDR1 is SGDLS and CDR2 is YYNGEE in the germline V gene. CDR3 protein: CASSVGGTSGSYEQYF. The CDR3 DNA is TGTGCCAGCAGCGTAGGGGGGACTAGCGGGAGTTACGAGCAGTACTTC.

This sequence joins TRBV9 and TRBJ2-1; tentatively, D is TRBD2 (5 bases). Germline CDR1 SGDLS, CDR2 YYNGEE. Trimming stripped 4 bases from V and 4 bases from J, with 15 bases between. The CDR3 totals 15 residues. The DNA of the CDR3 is TGTGCCAGCAGCCCCCGCCTGACTACTTACAATGAGCAGTTCTTC. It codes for CASSPRLTTYNEQFF.

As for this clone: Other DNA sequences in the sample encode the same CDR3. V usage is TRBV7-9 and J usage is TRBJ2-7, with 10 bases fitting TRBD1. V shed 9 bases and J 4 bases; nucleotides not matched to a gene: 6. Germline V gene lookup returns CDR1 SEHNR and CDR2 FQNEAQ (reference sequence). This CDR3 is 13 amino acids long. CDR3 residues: CASKPGQGYEQYF. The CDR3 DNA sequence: TGTGCCAGTAAGCCGGGACAGGGGTACGAGCAGTACTTC.

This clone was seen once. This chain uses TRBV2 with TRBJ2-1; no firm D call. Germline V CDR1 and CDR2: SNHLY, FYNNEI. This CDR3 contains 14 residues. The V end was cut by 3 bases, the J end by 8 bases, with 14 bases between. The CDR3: CASSDGIAPDEQFF. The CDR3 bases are TGTGCCAGCAGTGATGGCATAGCTCCCGATGAGCAGTTCTTC.

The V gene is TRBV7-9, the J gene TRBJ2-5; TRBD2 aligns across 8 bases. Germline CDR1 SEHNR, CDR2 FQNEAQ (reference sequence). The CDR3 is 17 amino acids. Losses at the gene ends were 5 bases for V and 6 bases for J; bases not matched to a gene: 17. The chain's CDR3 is CASSNTHLAGSGKTQYF. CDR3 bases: TGTGCCAGCAGCAACACCCACTTAGCGGGGTCCGGTAAGACCCAGTACTTC.

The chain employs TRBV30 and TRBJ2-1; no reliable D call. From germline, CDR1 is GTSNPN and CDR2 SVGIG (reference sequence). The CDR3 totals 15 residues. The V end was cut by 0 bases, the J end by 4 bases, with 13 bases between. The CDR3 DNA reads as TGTGCCTGGAGTGTAGGGCAGGTACCGTACAATGAGCAGTTCTTC. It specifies CAWSVGQVPYNEQFF.

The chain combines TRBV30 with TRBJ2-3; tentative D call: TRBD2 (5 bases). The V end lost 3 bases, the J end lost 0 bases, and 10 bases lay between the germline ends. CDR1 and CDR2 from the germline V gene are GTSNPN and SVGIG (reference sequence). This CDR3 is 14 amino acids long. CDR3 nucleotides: TGTGCCTGGAGCGGTACGGGGAGCACAGATACGCAGTATTTT. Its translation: CAWSGTGSTDTQYF.

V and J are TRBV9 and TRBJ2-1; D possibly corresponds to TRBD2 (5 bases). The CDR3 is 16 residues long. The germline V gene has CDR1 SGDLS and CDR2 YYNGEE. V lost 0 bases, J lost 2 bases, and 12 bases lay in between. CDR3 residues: CASSVGGAATYNEQFF. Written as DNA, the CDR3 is TGTGCCAGCAGCGTAGGGGGAGCGGCCACCTACAATGAGCAGTTCTTC.

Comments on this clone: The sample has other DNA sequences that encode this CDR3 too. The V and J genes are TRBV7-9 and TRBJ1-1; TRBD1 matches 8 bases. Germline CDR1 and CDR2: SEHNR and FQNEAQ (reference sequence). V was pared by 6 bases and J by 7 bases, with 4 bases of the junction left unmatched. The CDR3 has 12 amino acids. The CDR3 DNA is TGTGCCAGCAGATCAGGGGGCGATGAAGCTTTCTTT. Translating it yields CASRSGGDEAFF.

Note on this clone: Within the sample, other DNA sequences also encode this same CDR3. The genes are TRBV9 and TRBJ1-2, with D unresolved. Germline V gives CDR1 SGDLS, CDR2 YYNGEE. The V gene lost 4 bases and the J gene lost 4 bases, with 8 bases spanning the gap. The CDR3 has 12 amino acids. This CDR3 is CASSPGGYGYTF. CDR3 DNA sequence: TGTGCCAGCAGCCCCGGCGGCTATGGCTACACCTTC.

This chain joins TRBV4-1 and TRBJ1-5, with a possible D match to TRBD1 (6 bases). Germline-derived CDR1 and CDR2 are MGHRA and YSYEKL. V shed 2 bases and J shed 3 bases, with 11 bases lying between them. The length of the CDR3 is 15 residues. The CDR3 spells CASSQIVGANQPQHF. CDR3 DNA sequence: TGCGCCAGCAGCCAAATCGTGGGGGCCAATCAGCCCCAGCATTTT.

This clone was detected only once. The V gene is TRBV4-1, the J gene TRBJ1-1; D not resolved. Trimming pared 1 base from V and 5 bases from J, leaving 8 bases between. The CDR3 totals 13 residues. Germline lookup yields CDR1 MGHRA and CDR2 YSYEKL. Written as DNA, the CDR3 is TGCGCCAGCAGCCAAGGAGGGAGGACTGAAGCTTTCTTT. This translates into CASSQGGRTEAFF.

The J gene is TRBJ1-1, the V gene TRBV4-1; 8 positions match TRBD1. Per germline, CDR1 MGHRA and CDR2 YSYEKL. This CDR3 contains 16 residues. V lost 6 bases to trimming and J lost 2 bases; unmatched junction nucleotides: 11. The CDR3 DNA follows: TGCGCCAGCAGGTTGTCAGGGGGCGGGGGAAACACTGAAGCTTTCTTT. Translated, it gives CASRLSGGGGNTEAFF.

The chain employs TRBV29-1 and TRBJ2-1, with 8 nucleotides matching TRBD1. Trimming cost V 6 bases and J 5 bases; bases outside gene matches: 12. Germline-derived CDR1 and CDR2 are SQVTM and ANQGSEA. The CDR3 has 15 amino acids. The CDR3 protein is CSVDGDRGPDNEQFF. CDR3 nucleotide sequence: TGCAGCGTCGACGGAGACAGGGGACCAGACAATGAGCAGTTCTTC.

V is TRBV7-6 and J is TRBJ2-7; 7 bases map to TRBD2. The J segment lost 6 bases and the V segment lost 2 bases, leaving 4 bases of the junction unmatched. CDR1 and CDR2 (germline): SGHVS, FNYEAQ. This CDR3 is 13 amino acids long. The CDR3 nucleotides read TGTGCCAGCAGCTTAAGTAGGACTAGCGAGCAGTACTTC. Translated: CASSLSRTSEQYF. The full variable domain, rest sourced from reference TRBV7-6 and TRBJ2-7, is GAGVSQSPRYKVTKRGQDVALRCDPISGHVSLYWYRQALGQGPEFLTYFNYEAQQDKSGLPNDRFSAERPEGSISTLTIQRTEQRDSAMYRCASSLSRTSEQYFGPGTRLTVT.

The CDR3 sequence is CASSFLRTPRGYTF. Here the CDR3 DNA reads TGTGCCAGCAGTTTCCTCAGGACCCCCCGAGGCTACACCTTC. The rearrangement links TRBV27 to TRBJ1-2; D gene ambiguous. V dropped 3 bases and J dropped 8 bases, with 16 bases sitting between them. Per germline, CDR1 MNHEY and CDR2 SMNVEV (reference sequence). The CDR3 runs 14 residues.

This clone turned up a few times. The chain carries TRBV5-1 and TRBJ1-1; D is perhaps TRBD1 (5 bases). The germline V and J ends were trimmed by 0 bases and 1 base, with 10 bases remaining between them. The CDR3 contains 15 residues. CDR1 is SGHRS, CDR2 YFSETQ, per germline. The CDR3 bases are TGCGCCAGCAGCTTGGCCGGGGCAGCGAACACTGAAGCTTTCTTT. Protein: CASSLAGAANTEAFF.

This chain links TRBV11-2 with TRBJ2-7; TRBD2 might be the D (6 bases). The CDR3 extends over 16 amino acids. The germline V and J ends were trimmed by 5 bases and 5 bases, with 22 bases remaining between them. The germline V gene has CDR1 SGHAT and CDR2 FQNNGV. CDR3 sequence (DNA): TGTGCCAGCAGCAGGGGCGGGGCCCTTTTAAGAGACGAGCAGTACTTC. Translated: CASSRGGALLRDEQYF. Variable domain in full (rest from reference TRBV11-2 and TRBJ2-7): EAGVAQSPRYKIIEKRQSVAFWCNPISGHATLYWYQQILGQGPKLLIQFQNNGVVDDSQLPKDRFSAERLKGVDSTLKIQPAKLEDSAVYLCASSRGGALLRDEQYFGPGTRLTVT.

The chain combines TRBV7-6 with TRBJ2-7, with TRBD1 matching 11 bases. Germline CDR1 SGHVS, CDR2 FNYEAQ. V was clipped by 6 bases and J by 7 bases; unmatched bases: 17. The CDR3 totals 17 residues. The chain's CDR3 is CASSSGTGGLGGQEQYF. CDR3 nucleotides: TGTGCCAGCAGTTCCGGGACAGGGGGACTAGGCGGTCAGGAGCAGTACTTC.

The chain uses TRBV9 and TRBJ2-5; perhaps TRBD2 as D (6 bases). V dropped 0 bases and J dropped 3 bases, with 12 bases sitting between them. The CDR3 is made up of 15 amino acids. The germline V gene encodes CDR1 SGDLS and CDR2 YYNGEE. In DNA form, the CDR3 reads TGTGCCAGCAGCGTAGCAGGAGGGAGAAAAGAGACCCAGTACTTC. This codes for CASSVAGGRKETQYF.

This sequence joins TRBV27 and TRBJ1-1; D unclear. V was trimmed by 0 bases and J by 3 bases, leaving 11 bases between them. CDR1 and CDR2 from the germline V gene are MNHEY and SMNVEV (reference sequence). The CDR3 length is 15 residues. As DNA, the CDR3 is TGTGCCAGCAGTTTATCTGTTGGCAGCTACACTGAAGCTTTCTTT. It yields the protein CASSLSVGSYTEAFF.